Below are 11 T cell receptor beta chains sequenced from a single sample in a study of cytomegalovirus exposure and HLA in healthy donors. PCR was performed using 60 Vbeta and 13 Jbeta primers. Measured with immunoSEQ multiplex PCR; TCRdb has only the in-frame clones, and not every one. The table lists more than 250,000 clones, 70% to 90% of them singletons, with around 2.1% in the top ten. Specimen: PBMCs. The receptors derive from a woman aged 18-29 years in good health and CMV-seronegative.

The chain uses TRBV7-2 and TRBJ2-3; 7 bases map to TRBD2. Trimming at V came to 4 bases and at J to 6 bases, leaving 4 bases not matched to a gene. Germline V CDR1 and CDR2: SGHTA, FQGNSA. This CDR3 has 13 amino acids. CDR3 nucleotide sequence: TGTGCCAGCAGCTCTCTAGCGGATGATACGCAGTATTTT. Translation gives CASSSLADDTQYF.

This chain uses TRBV5-1 with TRBJ1-1; D ambiguous. The germline V gene has CDR1 SGHRS and CDR2 YFSETQ. The CDR3 spans 17 residues. V lost 2 bases and J 5 bases, leaving 22 bases between the germline ends. Written as DNA, the CDR3 is TGCGCCAGCAGCTTAGGTGCAGGATCCGAAGTTTGGACTGAAGCTTTCTTT. Its translation: CASSLGAGSEVWTEAFF.

The V gene is TRBV5-1, the J gene TRBJ1-1; D unresolved. Trimming took off 4 bases at V and 3 bases at J, with 10 bases between the two ends. CDR1 is SGHRS and CDR2 is YFSETQ in the germline V gene. The CDR3 runs 13 residues. CDR3 amino acids: CASSPWSYTEAFF. The CDR3 DNA follows: TGCGCCAGCAGCCCCTGGAGTTACACTGAAGCTTTCTTT.

As for this clone: The same CDR3 is also encoded by other DNA sequences in this sample. The rearrangement uses TRBV7-9 and TRBJ2-7; the match to TRBD1 covers 7 bases. Germline V gene lookup returns CDR1 SEHNR and CDR2 FQNEAQ (reference sequence). Losses at the gene ends were 5 bases for V and 0 bases for J; bases not matched to a gene: 7. CDR3 length: 15 residues. In DNA, the CDR3 is TGTGCCAGCAGCCAACCCGGGGACAGCTCCTACGAGCAGTACTTC. Its protein product is CASSQPGDSSYEQYF.

The chain employs TRBV11-1 and TRBJ1-2, with unresolved D. Germline-derived CDR1 and CDR2 are SGHAT and FQDESV (reference sequence). The CDR3 runs 15 residues. V was trimmed by 4 bases and J by 4 bases, leaving 16 bases between them. CDR3 nucleotide sequence: TGTGCCAGCAGCTCGACTGACGTAAGCAGCTATGGCTACACCTTC. The encoded protein is CASSSTDVSSYGYTF.

The chain recombines TRBV7-3 with TRBJ1-4; 9 nucleotides agree with TRBD1. This CDR3 contains 15 residues. The germline V gene encodes CDR1 SGHTA and CDR2 FQGTGA. V lost 5 bases, J lost 7 bases, and 8 bases stayed unmatched. The CDR3, as DNA: TGTGCCAGCAGCCCTCCGGGACAGGGAGGTGAAAAACTGTTTTTT. Amino acid sequence: CASSPPGQGGEKLFF.

Regarding this clone: The sample contains more than one DNA sequence encoding this CDR3. This rearrangement joins TRBV11-3 to TRBJ2-1, with D possibly TRBD2 on 5 matching bases. The V gene lost 6 bases and the J gene lost 0 bases, with 12 bases spanning the gap. Germline V gene lookup returns CDR1 SGHNT and CDR2 YENEEA. This CDR3 spans 15 amino acids. The CDR3 reads CASSLTGSSYNEQFF. For the CDR3, the DNA is TGTGCCAGCAGTTTAACGGGGAGCTCCTACAATGAGCAGTTCTTC.

J is TRBJ1-2 and V is TRBV11-2, with 8 bases aligning to TRBD1. CDR3 size: 17 residues. V lost 1 base, J lost 3 bases, and 10 bases stayed unmatched. The germline gives CDR1 SGHAT, CDR2 FQNNGV. This CDR3 is CASSLGTGWREDYGYTF. The CDR3 nucleotides are TGTGCCAGCAGCTTAGGGACAGGGTGGAGGGAGGACTATGGCTACACCTTC.

This chain joins TRBV9 and TRBJ2-3, with D perhaps matching TRBD2 (6 bases). This CDR3 spans 15 amino acids. The V and J ends lost 3 bases and 2 bases respectively, with 13 bases between them. Germline CDR1 SGDLS, CDR2 YYNGEE. CDR3 amino acids: CASSAQGLITDTQYF. As DNA, the CDR3 is TGTGCCAGCAGCGCTCAGGGACTCATCACAGATACGCAGTATTTT.

The rearrangement joins TRBV7-9 to TRBJ2-1; TRBD1 might be the D (6 bases). Germline-derived CDR1 and CDR2 are SEHNR and FQNEAQ (reference sequence). Trimming removed 1 base at V and 6 bases at J, with 13 bases between. This CDR3 spans 15 amino acids. DNA for the CDR3: TGTGCCAGCAGCTTAGACAGGGAAAGATTCAATGAGCAGTTCTTC. Translation gives CASSLDRERFNEQFF.

As DNA, the CDR3 is TGTGCCAGCAGCTTAGAGGGGCCTCTCTATGGCTACACCTTC. Protein: CASSLEGPLYGYTF. The chain employs TRBV7-9 and TRBJ1-2; tentatively, D is TRBD1 (5 bases). The ends were cut back, 1 base at V and 4 bases at J, with 10 bases in the middle. This CDR3 has 14 amino acids. Germline CDR1 SEHNR, CDR2 FQNEAQ (reference sequence).